A single sample gave rise to the 26 T cell receptor beta chains below, sequenced in a study of response to subunit inactivated influenza vaccine. TCRdb reprocessed the RT-PCR reads via MiXCR and lists one record per CDR3 protein. The table records 650,000 to 800,000 distinct CDR3 sequences, approximately 15% of them present only once. The material sequenced was PBMCs from blood, taken around 15 days before vaccination. The receptors were gathered from a man aged 45-60 years who received an inactivated influenza vaccine.

The chain employs TRBV28 and TRBJ2-3, with 7 nucleotides matching TRBD2. The germline gives CDR1 MDHEN, CDR2 SYDVKM. The CDR3 totals 16 residues. Trimming at V came to 2 bases and at J to 2 bases, leaving 7 bases not matched to a gene. CDR3 nucleotide sequence: TGTGCCAGCAGTTTAAGTGGACTAGGGACCACAGATACGCAGTATTTT. Its translation: CASSLSGLGTTDTQYF.

This clonotype has ten or more counts. The V and J genes are TRBV29-1 and TRBJ2-2; 14 bases map to TRBD2. The germline CDR1 and CDR2 sequences are SQVTM and ANQGSEA. The CDR3 is 16 amino acids. J lost 1 base, V lost 6 bases, and 4 bases had no gene match. The CDR3 protein is CSVKGTSGGNTGELFF. The CDR3 DNA reads as TGCAGCGTGAAGGGGACTAGCGGGGGGAACACCGGGGAGCTGTTTTTT.

The chain employs TRBV6-1 and TRBJ1-2; 8 bases align to TRBD1. CDR3 size: 14 residues. V dropped 6 bases and J dropped 7; count of bases not matched to a gene: 10. CDR1 is MNHNS and CDR2 is SASEGT in the germline V gene. In DNA, the CDR3 is TGTGCCAGCAGCCCGCGGACAGGGAGTTTTGGCTACACCTTC. Translating it yields CASSPRTGSFGYTF.

This clonotype was detected only a few times. The V and J genes are TRBV6-1 and TRBJ1-5; D unclear. The CDR3 runs to 12 residues. The germline gives CDR1 MNHNS, CDR2 SASEGT. Between the trimmed V and J ends, which lost 2 bases and 14 bases, there was a span of 13 bases. The DNA for the CDR3 is TGTGCCAGCAGTGAACGGCTCCACCCGGAGCATTTT. It specifies CASSERLHPEHF.

A few counts support this clonotype. The chain's CDR3 is CASSSGGRGADTEAFF. The CDR3 nucleotides are TGTGCCAGCAGCTCCGGAGGTCGGGGTGCGGACACTGAAGCTTTCTTT. V gene TRBV5-6 combines with J gene TRBJ1-1; D remains ambiguous. Between the trimmed V and J ends, which lost 3 bases and 3 bases, there was a span of 18 bases. The V gene's germline CDR1 is SGHDT and CDR2 YYEEEE. The CDR3 is made up of 16 amino acids.

The table lists this clonotype with a few counts. The gene calls are TRBV10-2 and TRBJ2-5; D gene unclear. Trimming took 8 bases from V and 5 from J, leaving 9 bases between them. The CDR3 extends over 11 amino acids. Germline V gene lookup returns CDR1 WSHSY and CDR2 SAAADI. This chain's CDR3 is CASGEFETQYF. CDR3 nucleotides: TGCGCCAGCGGCGAATTTGAGACCCAGTACTTC.

This clonotype appeared once. One end of the junction varies from germline; a read error may be responsible. J is TRBJ2-1 and V is TRBV6-7; D possibly corresponds to TRBD2 (6 bases). TRBV6-7 falls under the ORF class, with uncertain function. This CDR3 has 17 amino acids. The chain's CDR3 is CLGTTAGLGGSYNEQFF. The CDR3 bases are TGCCTCGGGACGACAGCTGGTTTGGGGGGCTCCTACAATGAGCAGTTCTTC.

CDR3 loop: CASSDYWGYQETQYF. The CDR3 nucleotides are TGTGCCAGCAGTGACTATTGGGGGTACCAAGAGACCCAGTACTTC. This chain connects TRBV25-1 to TRBJ2-5; D could derive from TRBD1 or TRBD2 (5 bases each). Per the germline V gene, CDR1 is MGHDK and CDR2 is SYGVNS. Trimming took 3 bases from V and 0 from J, leaving 11 bases between them. There are 15 residues in the CDR3.

Here the CDR3 reads CASSQAGTGVHEQFF. In DNA, the CDR3 is TGTGCCAGCAGCCAAGCCGGGACAGGGGTGCATGAGCAGTTCTTC. V usage is TRBV3-1 and J usage is TRBJ2-1; 10 nucleotides line up with TRBD1. CDR3 length equals 15 residues. V dropped 1 base and J dropped 8; count of bases not matched to a gene: 5. Germline lookup yields CDR1 LGHDT and CDR2 YNNKEL (reference sequence).

This clonotype was observed at least ten times. The chain employs TRBV12-3 or TRBV12-4 and TRBJ1-4; D is unresolved. CDR3 size: 14 residues. V lost 1 base and J 6 bases, leaving 9 bases between the germline ends. CDR3 DNA: TGTGCCAGCAGTTTAGGGCAGCGACATGAAAAACTGTTTTTT. Amino acids: CASSLGQRHEKLFF.

This clonotype was seen only a few times. This sequence joins TRBV5-1 and TRBJ2-7, with D possibly TRBD1 on 5 matching bases. Trimming took off 0 bases at V and 4 bases at J, with 14 bases between the two ends. This CDR3 is built from 15 residues. Germline CDR1 SGHRS, CDR2 YFSETQ. The CDR3 DNA reads as TGCGCCAGCAGCTTGGGAGTGACAGTTGATTACGAGCAGTACTTC. Its translation: CASSLGVTVDYEQYF.

CDR3 nucleotides: TGTGCCAGCAGCTTAGAGCGTTGGAGCGAGCAGTACTTC. Its translation is CASSLERWSEQYF. This rearrangement joins TRBV7-6 to TRBJ2-7; D remains ambiguous. The CDR3 spans 13 residues. Germline loops: CDR1 SGHVS, CDR2 FNYEAQ. V dropped 1 base and J dropped 6 bases, with 10 bases sitting between them.

This clonotype was observed a few times. The chain uses TRBV5-1 and TRBJ1-2; no reliable D call. Germline values: CDR1 SGHRS, CDR2 YFSETQ. The V gene lost 4 bases and the J gene lost 2 bases, with 9 bases spanning the gap. The CDR3 sequence is 13 residues long. The CDR3: CASSGIRNYGYTF. In DNA form, the CDR3 reads TGCGCCAGCAGCGGGATCCGGAACTATGGCTACACCTTC.

The V and J genes are TRBV28 and TRBJ2-5; tentative D call: TRBD2 (5 bases). V was clipped by 1 base and J by 6 bases, with 15 bases between them. There are 15 residues in the CDR3. In germline, CDR1 is MDHEN, CDR2 SYDVKM. CDR3 loop: CASSLSASRWQTQYF. The CDR3 nucleotides read TGTGCCAGCAGTTTATCGGCTAGCCGGTGGCAGACCCAGTACTTC.

The chain uses TRBV4-3 and TRBJ1-2; tentative D call: TRBD1 (6 bases). Trimming removed 4 bases from V and 4 bases from J, with 28 bases in between. The CDR3 consists of 19 residues. The germline V gene encodes CDR1 LGHNA and CDR2 YSLEER. CDR3 loop: CASSLYTDAQGPSPYGYTF. The CDR3 DNA sequence: TGCGCCAGCAGCCTATATACTGATGCACAGGGTCCCTCTCCCTATGGCTACACCTTC.

This clonotype showed up many times. The junction departs from germline at one end; a sequencing error may be responsible. The chain uses TRBV7-9 and TRBJ1-1; TRBD1 agrees at 8 bases. This CDR3 region has 14 residues. Germline CDR1 and CDR2: SEHNR and FQNEAQ (reference sequence). This CDR3 reads CASSLGQVGTEAFF. The CDR3, as DNA: TGCGCCAGCAGCTTGGGACAGGTGGGGACTGAAGCTTTCTTT.

The rearrangement links TRBV29-1 to TRBJ2-1, with 7 bases fitting TRBD2. Germline V lookup: CDR1 SQVTM, CDR2 ANQGSEA. The length of the CDR3 is 12 residues. V trimming: 7 bases; J trimming: 9 bases; junction bases outside the gene matches: 9. The CDR3 reads CSGIVGGVEQFF. The CDR3 bases are TGCAGCGGGATAGTTGGGGGGGTTGAGCAGTTCTTC.

This clonotype was seen only a few times. The CDR3 region has the DNA TGTGCCACCAGCAGAGCCCCCGGCAGGGGATCCGGAGAGACCCAGTACTTC. This codes for CATSRAPGRGSGETQYF. The rearrangement joins TRBV15 to TRBJ2-5, with a possible D match to TRBD1 (6 bases). Germline CDR1 and CDR2: LNHNV and YYDKDF (reference sequence). V shed 1 base and J shed 4 bases, with 19 bases lying between them. This CDR3 region has 17 residues.

This chain connects TRBV7-2 to TRBJ1-2; D is unclear. This CDR3 comprises 13 residues. Germline V gene lookup returns CDR1 SGHTA and CDR2 FQGNSA. V shed 5 bases and J shed 3 bases, with 10 bases lying between them. The CDR3 nucleotides read TGTGCCAGCAGCACCCGACCTGACTATGGCTACACCTTC. Amino acid sequence: CASSTRPDYGYTF.

The gene calls are TRBV20-1 and TRBJ2-2; no clear D gene. The germline CDR1 and CDR2 sequences are DFQATT and SNEGSKA (reference sequence). CDR3 size: 13 residues. V lost 0 bases and J lost 8, with 10 bases in between. CDR3 protein: CSARDGVGGELFF. The CDR3 coding sequence is TGCAGTGCTAGAGATGGGGTAGGGGGGGAGCTGTTTTTT.

This chain connects TRBV2 to TRBJ2-2; possibly TRBD2 for D (6 bases). Germline V gene lookup returns CDR1 SNHLY and CDR2 FYNNEI. The CDR3 extends over 15 amino acids. V was cut by 6 bases and J by 0 bases, with 11 bases left in between. The CDR3 loop is CASRGGLANTGELFF. CDR3 nucleotides: TGTGCCAGCAGGGGGGGTCTGGCGAACACCGGGGAGCTGTTTTTT.

The chain couples TRBV7-2 to TRBJ2-2; D uncertain. The length of the CDR3 is 16 residues. V dropped 5 bases and J dropped 0 bases, with 13 bases sitting between them. CDR1 and CDR2 (germline): SGHTA, FQGNSA. The CDR3 DNA follows: TGTGCCAGCAGCCAGACCGGAGTCGCGAACACCGGGGAGCTGTTTTTT. It specifies CASSQTGVANTGELFF.

The chain joins TRBV21-1 to TRBJ1-2; TRBD1 is taken as the D call from the table, unchecked against the DNA. TRBV21-1 is labeled a pseudogene. The length of the CDR3 is 10 residues. The CDR3 DNA reads as TGTGCCAGCAGCGGGGCAGGGGATACCTTC. Protein: CASSGAGDTF.

This clonotype occurred a few times. This chain links TRBV7-9 with TRBJ1-1; TRBD1 matches 8 bases. The junction had 4 bases not matched to a gene; V was cut back by 5 bases and J by 5 bases. This CDR3 contains 13 residues. Germline V gene data show CDR1 as SEHNR and CDR2 as FQNEAQ (reference sequence). DNA for the CDR3: TGTGCCAGCAGCGTACAGGGGGTAACTGAAGCTTTCTTT. This encodes CASSVQGVTEAFF. Filled out from reference TRBV7-9 and TRBJ1-1, the complete variable domain reads DTGVSQNPRHKITKRGQNVTFRCDPISEHNRLYWYRQTLGQGPEFLTYFQNEAQLEKSRLLSDRFSAERPKGSFSTLEIQRTEQGDSAMYLCASSVQGVTEAFFGQGTRLTVV.

The V and J genes are TRBV6-2 or TRBV6-3 and TRBJ1-6, with D tentatively TRBD1 (6 bases). Trimming took off 4 bases at V and 7 bases at J, with 11 bases between the two ends. The length of the CDR3 is 14 residues. Germline-derived CDR1 and CDR2 are MNHEY and SVGEGT. DNA for the CDR3: TGTGCCAGCAGTTCCGCGGGGGCGAATTCACCCCTCCACTTT. Its protein product is CASSSAGANSPLHF.

The CDR3 DNA sequence: TGCAGTGCTAGAGCCAATCGACTAGCGGAAATGTACCAAGAGACCCAGTACTTC. The encoded protein is CSARANRLAEMYQETQYF. The chain combines TRBV20-1 with TRBJ2-5; 9 nucleotides line up with TRBD2. Trimming took 1 base from V and 0 from J; bases not matched to a gene: 12. The CDR3 spans 18 residues. CDR1 is DFQATT, CDR2 SNEGSKA, per germline (reference sequence).